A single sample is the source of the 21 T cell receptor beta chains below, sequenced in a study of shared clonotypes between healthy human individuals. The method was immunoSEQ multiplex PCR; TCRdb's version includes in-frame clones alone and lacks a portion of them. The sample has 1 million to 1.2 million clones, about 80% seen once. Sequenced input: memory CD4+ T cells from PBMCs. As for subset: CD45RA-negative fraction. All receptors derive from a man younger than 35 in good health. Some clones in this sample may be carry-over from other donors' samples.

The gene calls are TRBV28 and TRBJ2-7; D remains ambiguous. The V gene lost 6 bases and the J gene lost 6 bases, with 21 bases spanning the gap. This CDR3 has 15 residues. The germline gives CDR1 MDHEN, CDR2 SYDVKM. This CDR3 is CASRSSGVRRREQYF. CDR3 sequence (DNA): TGTGCCAGCAGATCCAGTGGAGTGCGTCGTCGCGAGCAGTACTTC.

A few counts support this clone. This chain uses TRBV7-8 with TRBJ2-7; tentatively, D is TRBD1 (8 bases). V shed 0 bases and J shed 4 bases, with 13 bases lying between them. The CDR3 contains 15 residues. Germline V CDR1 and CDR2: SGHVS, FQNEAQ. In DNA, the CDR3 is TGTGCCAGCAGCTTAGCCTACAGGGGGGGGTACGAGCAGTACTTC. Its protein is CASSLAYRGGYEQYF.

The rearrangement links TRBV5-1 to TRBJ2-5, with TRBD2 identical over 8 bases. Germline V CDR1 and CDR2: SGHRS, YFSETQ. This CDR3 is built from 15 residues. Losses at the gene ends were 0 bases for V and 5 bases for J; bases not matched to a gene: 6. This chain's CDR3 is CASSLGLAKMETQYF. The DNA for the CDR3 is TGCGCCAGCAGCTTGGGACTAGCGAAGATGGAGACCCAGTACTTC.

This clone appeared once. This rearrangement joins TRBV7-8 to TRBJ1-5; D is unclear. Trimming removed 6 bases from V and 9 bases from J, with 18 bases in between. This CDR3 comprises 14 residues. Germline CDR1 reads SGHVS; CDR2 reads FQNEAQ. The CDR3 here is CASSLDGRGVPQHF. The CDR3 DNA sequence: TGTGCCAGCAGTCTGGACGGTCGTGGTGTGCCCCAGCATTTT. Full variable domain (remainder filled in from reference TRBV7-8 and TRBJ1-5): GAGVSQSPRYKVAKRGQDVALRCDPISGHVSLFWYQQALGQGPEFLTYFQNEAQLDKSGLPSDRFFAERPEGSVSTLKIQRTQQEDSAVYLCASSLDGRGVPQHFGDGTRLSIL.

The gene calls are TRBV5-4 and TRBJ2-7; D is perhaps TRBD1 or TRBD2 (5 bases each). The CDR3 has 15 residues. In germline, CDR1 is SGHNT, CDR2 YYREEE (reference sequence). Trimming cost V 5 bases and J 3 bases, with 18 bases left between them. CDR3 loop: CASSRGPGEGYEQYF. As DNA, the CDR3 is TGTGCCAGCAGTCGGGGCCCCGGGGAAGGCTACGAGCAGTACTTC.

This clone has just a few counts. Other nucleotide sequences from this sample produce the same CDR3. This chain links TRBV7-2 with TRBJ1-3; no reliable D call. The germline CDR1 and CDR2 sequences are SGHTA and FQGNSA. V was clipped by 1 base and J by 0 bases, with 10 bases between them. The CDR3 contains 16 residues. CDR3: CASSLVGTNSGNTIYF. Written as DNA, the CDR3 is TGTGCCAGCAGCTTAGTAGGCACAAACTCTGGAAACACCATATATTTT.

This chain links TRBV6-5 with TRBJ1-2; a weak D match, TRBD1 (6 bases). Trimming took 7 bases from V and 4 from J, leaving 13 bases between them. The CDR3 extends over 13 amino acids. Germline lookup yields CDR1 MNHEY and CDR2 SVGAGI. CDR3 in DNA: TGTGCCAGCATCTCCACAGGGTCCTATGGCTACACCTTC. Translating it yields CASISTGSYGYTF.

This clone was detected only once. Here the CDR3 DNA reads TGCAGCGTTGGTGGGCCTGGCTATGGCTACACCTTC. Its translation: CSVGGPGYGYTF. The chain joins TRBV29-1 to TRBJ1-2; no definite D call. This CDR3 is built from 12 residues. CDR1 is SQVTM, CDR2 ANQGSEA, per germline. The germline V and J ends were trimmed by 4 bases and 4 bases, with 10 bases remaining between them.

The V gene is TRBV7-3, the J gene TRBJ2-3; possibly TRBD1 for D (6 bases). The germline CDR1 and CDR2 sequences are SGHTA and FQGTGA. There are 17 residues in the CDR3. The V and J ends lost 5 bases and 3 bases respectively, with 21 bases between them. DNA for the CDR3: TGTGCCAGCAGCCTCAGCCCATTGACAGGTTTTACAGATACGCAGTATTTT. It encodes CASSLSPLTGFTDTQYF.

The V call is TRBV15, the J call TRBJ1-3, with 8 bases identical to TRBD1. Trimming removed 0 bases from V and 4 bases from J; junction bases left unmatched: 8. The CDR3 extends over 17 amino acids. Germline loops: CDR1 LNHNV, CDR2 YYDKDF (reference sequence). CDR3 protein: CATSRDGDRLNGNTIYF. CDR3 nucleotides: TGTGCCACCAGCAGAGATGGGGACAGGTTGAACGGAAACACCATATATTTT. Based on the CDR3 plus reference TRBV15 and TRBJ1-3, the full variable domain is DAMVIQNPRYQVTQFGKPVTLSCSQTLNHNVMYWYQQKSSQAPKLLFHYYDKDFNNEADTPDNFQSRRPNTSFCFLDIRSPGLGDTAMYLCATSRDGDRLNGNTIYFGEGSWLTVV.

The CDR3 sequence: CASSFRAGREQFF. The CDR3 bases are TGTGCCAGCAGCTTCAGGGCGGGTCGTGAGCAGTTCTTC. The genes are TRBV7-2 and TRBJ2-1, with D perhaps TRBD1 or TRBD2 (5 bases each). There are 13 residues in the CDR3. V shed 3 bases and J shed 9 bases, with 12 bases lying between them. From germline, CDR1 is SGHTA and CDR2 FQGNSA.

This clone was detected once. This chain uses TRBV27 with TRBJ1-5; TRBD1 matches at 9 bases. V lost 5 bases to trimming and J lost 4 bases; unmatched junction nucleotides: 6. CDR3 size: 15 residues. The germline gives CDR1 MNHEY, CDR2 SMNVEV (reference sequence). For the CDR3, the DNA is TGTGCCAGCAGTCGGACAGGGGATGTAAATCAGCCCCAGCATTTT. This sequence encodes CASSRTGDVNQPQHF.

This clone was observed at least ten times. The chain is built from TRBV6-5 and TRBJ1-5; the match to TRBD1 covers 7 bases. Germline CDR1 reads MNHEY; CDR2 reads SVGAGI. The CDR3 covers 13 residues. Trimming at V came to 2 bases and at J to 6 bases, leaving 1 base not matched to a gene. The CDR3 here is CASSYDRAQPQHF. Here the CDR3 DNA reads TGTGCCAGCAGTTACGACAGGGCTCAGCCCCAGCATTTT.

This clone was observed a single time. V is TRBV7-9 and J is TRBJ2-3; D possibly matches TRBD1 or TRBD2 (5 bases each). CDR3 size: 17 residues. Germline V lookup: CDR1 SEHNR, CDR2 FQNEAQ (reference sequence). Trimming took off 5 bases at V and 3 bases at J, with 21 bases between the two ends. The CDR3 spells CASSPLPRGEGTDTQYF. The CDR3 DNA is TGTGCCAGCAGCCCCCTCCCCCGGGGTGAGGGGACAGATACGCAGTATTTT.

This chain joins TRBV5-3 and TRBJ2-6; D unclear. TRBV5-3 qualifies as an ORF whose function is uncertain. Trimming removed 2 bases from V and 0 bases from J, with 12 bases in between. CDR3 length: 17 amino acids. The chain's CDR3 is CARSFFPKGSGANVLTF. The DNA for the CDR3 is TGTGCCAGAAGCTTCTTCCCTAAGGGCTCTGGGGCCAACGTCCTGACTTTC.

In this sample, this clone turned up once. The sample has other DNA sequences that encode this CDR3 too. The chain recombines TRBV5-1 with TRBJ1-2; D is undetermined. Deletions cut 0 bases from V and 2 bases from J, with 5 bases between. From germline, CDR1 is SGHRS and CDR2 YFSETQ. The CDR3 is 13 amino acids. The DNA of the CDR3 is TGCGCCAGCAGCTTGGACAAGAACTATGGCTACACCTTC. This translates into CASSLDKNYGYTF. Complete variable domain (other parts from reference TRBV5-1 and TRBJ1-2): KAGVTQTPRYLIKTRGQQVTLSCSPISGHRSVSWYQQTPGQGLQFLFEYFSETQRNKGNFPGRFSGRQFSNSRSEMNVSTLELGDSALYLCASSLDKNYGYTFGSGTRLTVV.

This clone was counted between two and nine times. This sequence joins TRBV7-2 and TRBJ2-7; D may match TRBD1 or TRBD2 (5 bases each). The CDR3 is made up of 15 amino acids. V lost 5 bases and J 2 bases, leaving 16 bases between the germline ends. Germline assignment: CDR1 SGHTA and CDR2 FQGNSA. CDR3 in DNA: TGTGCCAGCAGCAACGGGGCCGAGAACCCCTACGAGCAGTACTTC. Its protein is CASSNGAENPYEQYF.

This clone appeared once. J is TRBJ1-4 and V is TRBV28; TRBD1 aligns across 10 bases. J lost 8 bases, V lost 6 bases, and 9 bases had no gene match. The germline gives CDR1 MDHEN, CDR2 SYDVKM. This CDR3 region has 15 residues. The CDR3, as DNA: TGTGCCAGCAGCCGGGGGACAGGGGACGAAGAAAAACTGTTTTTT. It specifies CASSRGTGDEEKLFF.

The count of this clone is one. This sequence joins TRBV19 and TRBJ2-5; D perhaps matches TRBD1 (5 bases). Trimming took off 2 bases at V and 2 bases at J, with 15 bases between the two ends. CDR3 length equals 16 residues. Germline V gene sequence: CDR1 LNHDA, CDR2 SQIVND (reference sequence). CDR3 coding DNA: TGTGCCAGTAGTATATCGGCTCAGGGCCCTCAAGAGACCCAGTACTTC. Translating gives CASSISAQGPQETQYF.

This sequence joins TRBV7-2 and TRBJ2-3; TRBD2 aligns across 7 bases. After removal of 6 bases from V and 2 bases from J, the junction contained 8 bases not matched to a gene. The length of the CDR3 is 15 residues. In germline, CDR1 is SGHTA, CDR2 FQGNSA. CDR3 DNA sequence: TGTGCCAGCAGAACGGGACTAACCACCACAGATACGCAGTATTTT. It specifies CASRTGLTTTDTQYF.

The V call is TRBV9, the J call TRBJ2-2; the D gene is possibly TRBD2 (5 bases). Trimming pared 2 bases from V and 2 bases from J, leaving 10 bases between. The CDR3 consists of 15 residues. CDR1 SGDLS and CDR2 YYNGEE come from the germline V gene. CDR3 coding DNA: TGTGCCAGCAGCGTGTCTAGCCTAAACACCGGGGAGCTGTTTTTT. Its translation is CASSVSSLNTGELFF.